The entry below describes one T cell receptor beta chain. The record originates from a study of shared clonotypes between healthy human individuals. There are 14 residues in the CDR3. CDR1 GTSNPN and CDR2 SVGIG come from the germline V gene (reference sequence). Trimming at V came to 4 bases and at J to 6 bases, leaving 6 bases not matched to a gene. TCRdb keeps only in-frame clones here, not all; method: immunoSEQ multiplex PCR. The table has about 1 million clones, around 78% seen once. Sequencing used memory CD4+ T cells from PBMCs. As for subset: CD45RA-negative fraction. This chain joins TRBV30 and TRBJ2-1, with TRBD2 matching 10 bases. The clonotype comes from a man between 18 and 29 years old in good health. Some clones in this sample may be carry-over from other donors' samples. DNA of the CDR3: TGTGCCTGGACCCGACTAGCGGGTGGCAATGAGCAGTTCTTC. Encoded protein: CAWTRLAGGNEQFF.